Shown below are 10 T cell receptor beta chains from a single sample sequenced in a study of OX40 agonist ivuxolimab in advanced cancers. The data were produced by immunoSEQ multiplex PCR, yet TCRdb's version contains in-frame clones alone and is incomplete. The sample contains tens of thousands of clones, 90% of which appear only once. Specimen: CD4+ or CD8+ T cells sorted from blood, collected in a trial of the OX40 agonist ivuxolimab. All receptors derive from an adult with an advanced solid tumor such as melanoma, head and neck, liver or kidney cancer.

CDR3 sequence (DNA): TGTGCCAGCAGCTTCGTAGGTTCCAGCACAGATACGCAGTATTTT. Translated, it gives CASSFVGSSTDTQYF. The genes are TRBV5-6 and TRBJ2-3; D uncertain. Germline loops: CDR1 SGHDT, CDR2 YYEEEE. This CDR3 has 15 amino acids. V was pared by 2 bases and J by 0 bases, with 10 bases between.

This sequence joins TRBV7-8 and TRBJ2-5, with D possibly TRBD1 on 7 matching bases. This CDR3 comprises 14 residues. V gave up 5 bases and J gave up 4 bases, with 14 bases separating them. Germline CDR1 SGHVS, CDR2 FQNEAQ. CDR3: CASSRGRGAETQYF. Written as DNA, the CDR3 is TGTGCCAGCAGCCGGGGCAGGGGGGCAGAGACCCAGTACTTC. Variable domain in full (rest from reference TRBV7-8 and TRBJ2-5): GAGVSQSPRYKVAKRGQDVALRCDPISGHVSLFWYQQALGQGPEFLTYFQNEAQLDKSGLPSDRFFAERPEGSVSTLKIQRTQQEDSAVYLCASSRGRGAETQYFGPGTRLLVL.

V and J are TRBV4-2 and TRBJ2-3; 8 bases align to TRBD2. V trimming: 2 bases; J trimming: 11 bases; junction bases outside the gene matches: 18. The CDR3 spans 17 residues. Germline lookup yields CDR1 LGHNA and CDR2 YNFKEQ. CDR3 nucleotides: TGTGCCAGCAGCCAAAGGGAGGGGACTAGTTTTTCTGGAGGGCAGTATTTT. This translates into CASSQREGTSFSGGQYF.

The rearrangement links TRBV2 to TRBJ1-1; D is undetermined. Germline V gives CDR1 SNHLY, CDR2 FYNNEI. The V end lost 3 bases, the J end lost 1 base, and 6 bases lay between the germline ends. This CDR3 comprises 13 residues. Here the CDR3 reads CASSEESNTEAFF. The CDR3 region has the DNA TGTGCCAGCAGTGAGGAGTCGAACACTGAAGCTTTCTTT.

This clone has only one observation. V and J are TRBV29-1 and TRBJ2-5; TRBD1 aligns across 9 bases. CDR1 is SQVTM, CDR2 ANQGSEA, per germline. This CDR3 comprises 14 residues. After removal of 7 bases from V and 1 base from J, the junction contained 7 bases not matched to a gene. Written as DNA, the CDR3 is TGCAGCGGATCGGACAGGGGAACCCAAGAGACCCAGTACTTC. As protein: CSGSDRGTQETQYF.

V and J are TRBV10-2 and TRBJ2-1; D unresolved. V lost 9 bases to trimming and J lost 0 bases, with 9 bases between them. The CDR3 runs to 13 residues. Germline V lookup: CDR1 WSHSY, CDR2 SAAADI. The DNA of the CDR3 is TGCGCCAGTAGGGCCAGCTCCTACAATGAGCAGTTCTTC. Amino acids: CASRASSYNEQFF.

The genes are TRBV29-1 and TRBJ2-3, with 10 bases identical to TRBD1. Trimming at V came to 0 bases and at J to 7 bases, leaving 10 bases not matched to a gene. Per the germline V gene, CDR1 is SQVTM and CDR2 is ANQGSEA. The CDR3 contains 16 residues. This chain's CDR3 is CSVEEDVTGGLNTQYF. As DNA, the CDR3 is TGCAGCGTTGAAGAGGATGTGACAGGGGGCTTGAATACGCAGTATTTT.

The genes are TRBV10-3 and TRBJ2-1, with D unclear. This CDR3 contains 13 residues. CDR1 is ENHRY, CDR2 SYGVKD, per germline. Trimming took 3 bases from V and 0 from J, leaving 3 bases between them. The CDR3 nucleotides read TGTGCCATCAGTGACATCTCCTACAATGAGCAGTTCTTC. Residues: CAISDISYNEQFF.

This sequence joins TRBV7-9 and TRBJ2-1; 10 bases map to TRBD2. This CDR3 is 16 amino acids long. Germline assignment: CDR1 SEHNR and CDR2 FQNEAQ (reference sequence). V dropped 0 bases and J dropped 5; count of bases not matched to a gene: 4. The CDR3: CASSLARTSGDNEQFF. CDR3 in DNA: TGTGCCAGCAGCTTAGCAAGGACTAGCGGAGACAATGAGCAGTTCTTC.

The V call is TRBV4-2, the J call TRBJ2-5; 9 bases are shared with TRBD2. V shed 5 bases, J shed 3 bases, and the junction held 10 bases outside the gene matches. Per germline, CDR1 LGHNA and CDR2 YNFKEQ. The CDR3 runs to 16 residues. In nucleotides, the CDR3 is TGTGCCAGCAGCGGGCGTCTAGCGGGATCTGAAGAGACCCAGTACTTC. This sequence encodes CASSGRLAGSEETQYF.